This entry is about one T cell receptor beta chain. Its cognate antigen is unknown. The junction departs from germline at one end; a sequencing error may be responsible. Within the library, unique molecular identifiers were attached to each individual cDNA molecule. TCRdb processed the RACE reads anew with MiXCR; each CDR3 protein has one entry. The sample has approximately 90,000 distinct CDR3 sequences, around 12% seen once. The germline CDR1 and CDR2 sequences are KGHSH and LQKENI. This CDR3 is built from 15 residues. This record belongs to a study of human T cells and chemical hapten exposure. Overall study: An area of 2 cm by about 2.2 cm on upper inner arm skin received 2% DPC for sensitization.

Time point of the sample: patch test 1, 2 weeks after DPC sensitization. The treatment: therapeutic diphenylcyclopropenone sensitization with weekly scalp DPC. Study-level points and caveats: Patch test score was positively correlated with the counts of PT1 expanded TCRs. Donors' alopecia may make their immune response differ from healthy people's.

This chain links TRBV18 with TRBJ1-1; D is ambiguous. This sequence originates from a woman aged 40 to 55 with alopecia areata. Some clones in this sample may be carry-over from other donors' samples. The material sequenced was whole blood, taken in connection with sensitization to the hapten diphenylcyclopropenone (DPC). Here the CDR3 reads CANSPLRAENTEAFF. CDR3 DNA: TGTGCCAACTCACCACTGCGGGCGGAGAACACTGAAGCTTTCTTT.